What follows describes a single T cell receptor (beta chain). The method was immunoSEQ multiplex PCR; TCRdb's version includes in-frame clones alone and lacks a portion of them. The table lists under 250,000 clones, around 80% of them singletons. The sample originates from a study of blood T cell repertoires in COVID-19. The CDR3 extends over 14 amino acids. J lost 13 bases, V lost 3 bases, and 10 bases had no gene match. Germline V lookup: CDR1 SGDLS, CDR2 YYNGEE. The TCR originated in a human donor in a cohort sampled during active COVID-19. The genes are TRBV9 and TRBJ2-2; 9 bases are shared with TRBD1. Sequenced sample: peripheral blood. The CDR3 loop reads CASSAAGQGTLLFF. The CDR3 bases are TGTGCCAGCAGCGCCGCGGGACAGGGTACGTTGCTGTTTTTT.